What follows are 13 T cell receptor beta chains derived from one specimen sequenced in a study of OX40 agonist ivuxolimab in advanced cancers. TCRdb's copy holds only in-frame clones and misses some; the assay was immunoSEQ multiplex PCR. The data contain 90,000 to 100,000 clones, 88% of them singletons. The sequences come from CD4+ or CD8+ T cells sorted from blood, collected in a trial of the OX40 agonist ivuxolimab. Receptor source: an adult with an advanced solid tumor such as melanoma, head and neck, liver or kidney cancer.

This rearrangement joins TRBV7-3 to TRBJ2-6, with D uncertain. The CDR3 is made up of 15 amino acids. Looked up from germline, CDR1 is SGHTA and CDR2 is FQGTGA. V lost 6 bases and J lost 0, with 9 bases in between. This CDR3 reads CASSPEYSGANVLTF. Written as DNA, the CDR3 is TGTGCCAGCAGTCCGGAGTACTCTGGGGCCAACGTCCTGACTTTC.

The J gene is TRBJ1-1, the V gene TRBV6-5; 9 bases line up with TRBD1. The J segment lost 3 bases and the V segment lost 6 bases, leaving 8 bases of the junction unmatched. Germline CDR1 and CDR2: MNHEY and SVGAGI. The CDR3 covers 15 residues. CDR3 amino acids: CASRPGQGGDTEAFF. The CDR3 DNA follows: TGTGCCAGCAGGCCGGGACAGGGAGGGGACACTGAAGCTTTCTTT.

The chain combines TRBV29-1 with TRBJ1-5, with D unresolved. V dropped 4 bases and J dropped 8 bases, with 6 bases sitting between them. The length of the CDR3 is 10 residues. Germline loops: CDR1 SQVTM, CDR2 ANQGSEA. CDR3 sequence (DNA): TGCAGCGTTGGGAAGGAGCCCCAGCATTTT. Translated, it gives CSVGKEPQHF.

This rearrangement joins TRBV6-4 to TRBJ2-1; 11 positions match TRBD2. With 3 bases clipped from V and 10 bases from J, the junction kept 5 bases outside the gene matches. The CDR3 is 14 amino acids. CDR1 is MRHNA and CDR2 is SNTAGT in the germline V gene. This chain's CDR3 is CASSELAGGVEQFF. The CDR3 region has the DNA TGTGCCAGCAGTGAGCTAGCGGGAGGTGTGGAGCAGTTCTTC.

The V call is TRBV6-6, the J call TRBJ1-1, with TRBD1 as a possible D gene (5 bases). Germline V gene lookup returns CDR1 MNHNY and CDR2 SVGAGI (reference sequence). The CDR3 is 13 amino acids. V gave up 11 bases and J gave up 0 bases, with 13 bases separating them. CDR3 in amino acids: CAAGAFLNTEAFF. In DNA, the CDR3 is TGTGCCGCCGGGGCGTTTCTGAACACTGAAGCTTTCTTT.

This sequence joins TRBV28 and TRBJ2-1, with D perhaps TRBD1 or TRBD2 (6 bases each). The CDR3 has 15 amino acids. Germline V lookup: CDR1 MDHEN, CDR2 SYDVKM. Trimming shortened V by 6 bases and J by 7 bases, and 19 bases separated the two germline ends. CDR3 sequence: CASSPLGGGKNEQFF. DNA for the CDR3: TGTGCCAGCAGCCCACTAGGGGGAGGAAAAAATGAGCAGTTCTTC.

This chain joins TRBV29-1 and TRBJ1-1; tentative D call: TRBD1 (6 bases). Germline V lookup: CDR1 SQVTM, CDR2 ANQGSEA. The ends were cut back, 7 bases at V and 0 bases at J, with 9 bases in the middle. This CDR3 contains 12 residues. Here the CDR3 reads CSATGLNTEAFF. In DNA form, the CDR3 reads TGCAGCGCTACAGGGTTGAACACTGAAGCTTTCTTT.

V and J are TRBV5-1 and TRBJ2-3; no firm D call. The CDR3 is 13 amino acids. Germline-derived CDR1 and CDR2 are SGHRS and YFSETQ. Trimming took 0 bases from V and 1 from J, leaving 3 bases between them. The CDR3 loop is CASSLGGTDTQYF. The CDR3 nucleotides are TGCGCCAGCAGCTTGGGGGGCACAGATACGCAGTATTTT.

The V call is TRBV4-1, the J call TRBJ1-4; D is unclear. This CDR3 region has 15 residues. Between the trimmed V and J ends, which lost 2 bases and 5 bases, there was a span of 12 bases. Germline values: CDR1 MGHRA, CDR2 YSYEKL. CDR3 DNA sequence: TGCGCCAGCAGCCAATTCGCAGGCTCAAATGAAAAACTGTTTTTT. This gives the protein CASSQFAGSNEKLFF.

This clone was seen a single time. This rearrangement joins TRBV6-6 to TRBJ1-2; 8 nucleotides agree with TRBD1. The germline V gene encodes CDR1 MNHNY and CDR2 SVGAGI (reference sequence). Trimming cost V 7 bases and J 8 bases; bases outside gene matches: 9. The CDR3 is 13 amino acids. CDR3 DNA sequence: TGTGCCAGCACCACCCCAAACAGGGGGGGCTACACCTTC. This gives the protein CASTTPNRGGYTF.

This chain links TRBV7-2 with TRBJ1-2; possibly TRBD1 for D (5 bases). Germline-derived CDR1 and CDR2 are SGHTA and FQGNSA. This CDR3 region has 14 residues. V was trimmed by 5 bases and J by 0 bases, leaving 10 bases between them. CDR3 sequence (DNA): TGTGCCAGCAGCCTCCGGGACTCTAACTATGGCTACACCTTC. It encodes CASSLRDSNYGYTF.

The rearrangement joins TRBV28 to TRBJ1-1; D ambiguous. Trimming pared 3 bases from V and 5 bases from J, leaving 13 bases between. The CDR3 totals 14 residues. The germline CDR1 and CDR2 sequences are MDHEN and SYDVKM. This CDR3 reads CASSFEVGRTEAFF. The CDR3 DNA reads as TGTGCCAGCAGTTTTGAGGTCGGTAGAACTGAAGCTTTCTTT.

The gene calls are TRBV18 and TRBJ1-3; D is uncertain. This CDR3 spans 16 amino acids. The germline CDR1 and CDR2 sequences are KGHSH and LQKENI. With 5 bases removed from V and 0 bases from J, the gap between germline ends came to 14 bases. CDR3 in amino acids: CASSSSQVYSGNTIYF. As DNA, the CDR3 is TGTGCCAGCTCATCATCGCAGGTTTACTCTGGAAACACCATATATTTT. The full variable domain, with the rest looked up from reference TRBV18 and TRBJ1-3, is NAGVMQNPRHLVRRRGQEARLRCSPMKGHSHVYWYRQLPEEGLKFMVYLQKENIIDESGMPKERFSAEFPKEGPSILRIQQVVRGDSAAYFCASSSSQVYSGNTIYFGEGSWLTVV.